This record looks at one TCR beta chain sequence and its context. Antigen unknown. The CDR3 covers 11 residues. Germline CDR1 MNHEY, CDR2 SMNVEV (reference sequence). The V and J ends lost 5 bases and 8 bases respectively, with 7 bases between them. These data belong to a study of PD-1 blockade in classical Hodgkin lymphoma. The study's findings and limits: Partial responders and progressors had significantly lower baseline TCR diversity. According to reports, newly diagnosed patients had lower baseline TCR diversity than healthy donors, and relapsed/refractory patients had lower baseline TCR diversity still.

Here immunoSEQ multiplex PCR was the method, and the copy in TCRdb shows in-frame clones only, minus some. In the table there are 27,000 or so clones, approximately 85% of which are singletons. Sample time point: cycle 4 day 1 (C4D1), after less than 7 weeks of nivolumab. Every patient was affected by relapse after autologous stem cell transplantation, while exposure to brentuximab vedotin was not uniform. Magnetic negative selection was used to purify CD4+ T cells from thawed PBMCs. Complete response, partial response or progressive disease were the best responses. This specimen consisted of CD4+ T cells from blood, obtained before the fourth cycle of nivolumab. The rearrangement uses TRBV27 and TRBJ2-1; D ambiguous. The sequence derives from a human donor with classical Hodgkin lymphoma. CDR3 in amino acids: CASSPPDEQFF. The CDR3 region has the DNA TGTGCCAGCAGTCCTCCGGATGAGCAGTTCTTC.